This T cell receptor (beta chain) appears in the sequencing data of a study of metastatic and nonmetastatic thyroid tumors. Turning to the study itself: Malignant thyroid and benign thyroid patients provided blood and tumor or nodule tissue whose repertoires were compared.

V lost 7 bases, J lost 1 base, and 15 bases lay in between. This CDR3 region has 15 residues. CDR1 is LNHDA and CDR2 is SQIVND in the germline V gene (reference sequence). No patient received treatment before thyroid surgery. This clone occurred many times. Study processing details: The study took CDR3 differences across clinicopathological groups and made a distant-metastasis classifier for papillary thyroid cancer from them. With MiXCR, TCRdb called clones anew from the PCR reads. The V and J calls were determined by TCRdb, not by the authors. Here the sample spans roughly 22,000 clones, around an eighth being singletons.

This clonotype originated in a female donor with papillary thyroid cancer or a benign thyroid nodule (not recorded which). Some clones in this sample may be carry-over from other donors' samples. The specimen sequenced was blood. The chain carries TRBV19 and TRBJ2-3; weak D call: TRBD1 (5 bases). This chain's CDR3 is CASTKDILRTDTQYF. The DNA for the CDR3 is TGTGCCAGTACAAAGGACATCCTGCGCACAGATACGCAGTATTTT.